Described below is a single TCR beta chain sequence and its context. Its antigen is unidentified. This entry comes from a study of memory CD4+ T cells and cytomegalovirus serostatus. On the study more broadly: Of the healthy Belgian adults, several were CMV seropositive and 24 seronegative.

Study-wide results and limits: Suggested: most of the CMV-linked TCR signature lies in CD4+ memory cells. Each of 55 to 80 CMV-associated TCRbeta sequences occurred in one to five individuals.

The sort gate was single viable CD3+CD4+CD8-CD45RO+ cells for memory CD4+ T cells. Using immunoSEQ multiplex PCR, the repertoire was profiled, and TCRdb retains in-frame clones only, with some absent. The profile shows tens of thousands of clones, roughly 80% of them singletons. The CDR3 is made up of 15 amino acids. The J gene is TRBJ2-7, the V gene TRBV21-1; the table names TRBD1, a call not compared with the DNA. TRBV21-1 counts as a pseudogene. The sample consisted of memory CD4+ T cells from blood. This clonotype originated in an adult in good health and CMV-seronegative. The CDR3 reads CASSRQGNCPYEQYF. The DNA for the CDR3 is TGTGCCAGCAGCAGGCAGGGGAATTGCCCCTACGAGCAGTACTTC.